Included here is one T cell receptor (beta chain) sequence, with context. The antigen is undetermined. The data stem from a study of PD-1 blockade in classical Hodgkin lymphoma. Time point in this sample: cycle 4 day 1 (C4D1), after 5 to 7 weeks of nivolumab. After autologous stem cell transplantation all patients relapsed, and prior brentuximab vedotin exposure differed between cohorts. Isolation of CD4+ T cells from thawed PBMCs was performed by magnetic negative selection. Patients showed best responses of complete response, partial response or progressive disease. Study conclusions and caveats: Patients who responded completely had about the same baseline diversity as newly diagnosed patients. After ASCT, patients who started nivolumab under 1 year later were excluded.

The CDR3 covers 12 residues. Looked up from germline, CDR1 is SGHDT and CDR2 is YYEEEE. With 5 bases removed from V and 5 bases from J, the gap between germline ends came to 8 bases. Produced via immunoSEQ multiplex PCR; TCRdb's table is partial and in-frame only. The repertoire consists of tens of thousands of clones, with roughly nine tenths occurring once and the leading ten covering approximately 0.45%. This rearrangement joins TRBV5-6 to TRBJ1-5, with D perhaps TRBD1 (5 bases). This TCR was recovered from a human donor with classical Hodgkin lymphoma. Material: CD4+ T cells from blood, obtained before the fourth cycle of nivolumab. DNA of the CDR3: TGTGCCAGCAGGGGGCGCGATCAGCCCCAGCATTTT. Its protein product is CASRGRDQPQHF.